Many counts were recorded for the clone carrying this T cell receptor (beta chain). Its antigen is as yet unknown. The data stem from a study of T cells after yellow fever vaccination. Broader study findings: Most primary-vaccination clones reappeared after the booster (just under 98% CD4, approximately 88% CD8). Abundant bulk-derived clonotypes could contaminate FACS-sorted repertoires.

The germline V gene encodes CDR1 SEHNR and CDR2 FQNEAQ (reference sequence). Trimming removed 6 bases at V and 1 base at J, with 19 bases between. CDR3 length: 17 amino acids. TCRdb reprocessed the 5' RACE reads via MiXCR and lists one record per CDR3 protein. The sample holds more than 95,000 distinct CDR3 sequences, 7.2% seen once. The rearrangement uses TRBV7-9 and TRBJ1-3; D possibly corresponds to TRBD1 (6 bases). The TCR comes from a man aged 18 to 35 who received the YFV17D yellow fever vaccine. This specimen consisted of CD4+ T cells sorted from PBMCs, obtained about 41 days after the first yellow fever vaccination. The CDR3: CASRYNRDTSSGNTIYF. The CDR3 DNA follows: TGTGCCAGCAGATATAACCGGGACACATCTTCTGGAAACACCATATATTTT.